A single sample gave rise to the 26 T cell receptor beta chains below, sequenced in a study of blood T cells in healthy people across ages (dated by TCRdb to between 2014 and 2016). Library construction relied on 5' RACE. The run used an Illumina HiSeq 2500. A second PCR of roughly 7 to 12 cycles was performed with a sample-barcoded 5' primer and a J-beta primer mix. The raw public data were reprocessed by TCRdb itself: fastp quality trimming at Q25, MiXCR clonotype calling, in-frame beta chains only. For every CDR3 protein sequence, its rows merge into one entry that carries the most common genes and DNA. Counted in this sample were some 940,000 distinct CDR3 sequences; roughly 29% of them appeared once. More than 8.5% of the sample belongs to the ten largest clones. These data were also reused for a study on T cells of mothers and their children.

Sample: blood. The receptors were gathered from a woman aged 40 to 50 in good health.

This chain connects TRBV10-3 to TRBJ2-1; TRBD2 matches 13 bases. V gave up 0 bases and J gave up 4 bases; unmatched junction bases: 6. The CDR3 sequence is 18 residues long. Per germline, CDR1 ENHRY and CDR2 SYGVKD. In DNA form, the CDR3 reads TGTGCCATCAGTGAGTCGGAGGGACTAGCGGGGAAATACAATGAGCAGTTCTTC. This encodes CAISESEGLAGKYNEQFF.

The chain joins TRBV28 to TRBJ2-1, with D possibly matching TRBD2 (6 bases). The J call may be in error: the DNA end matches TRBJ2-7 better. The CDR3 totals 14 residues. Per germline, CDR1 MDHEN and CDR2 SYDVKM. The CDR3 loop is CASNPGADYNEQYF. The CDR3 DNA reads TGTGCCAGCAACCCGGGCGCGGACTACAATGAGCAGTACTTC.

This clonotype was observed at least ten times. This CDR3 is CASTQGQGIVRGYTF. The CDR3 nucleotides read TGTGCCAGCACCCAAGGGCAGGGAATAGTTAGGGGCTACACCTTC. The J gene is TRBJ1-2, the V gene TRBV6-5; a weak D match, TRBD1 (5 bases). CDR3 length equals 15 residues. Germline V lookup: CDR1 MNHEY, CDR2 SVGAGI. V was pared by 7 bases and J by 8 bases, with 23 bases between.

This clonotype was observed a handful of times. In DNA form, the CDR3 reads TGCGCCAGCAGCTCCGAAACAGGGAGCTCCTACAATGAGCAGTTCTTC. This codes for CASSSETGSSYNEQFF. V usage is TRBV5-1 and J usage is TRBJ2-1; D might be TRBD1 (6 bases). Germline CDR1 reads SGHRS; CDR2 reads YFSETQ. This CDR3 region has 16 residues. V was clipped by 3 bases and J by 0 bases, with 13 bases between them.

The chain joins TRBV3-1 to TRBJ2-7, with D perhaps assigned TRBD1 or TRBD2 (5 bases each). The germline V gene has CDR1 LGHDT and CDR2 YNNKEL (reference sequence). V shed 6 bases and J shed 6 bases, with 18 bases lying between them. This CDR3 is built from 14 residues. The CDR3, as DNA: TGTGCCAGCAGAAATACCGGGACGGCGTCCGAGCAGTACTTC. Amino acids: CASRNTGTASEQYF.

This chain links TRBV20-1 with TRBJ1-1; 7 positions agree with TRBD1. There are 15 residues in the CDR3. Trimming at V came to 7 bases and at J to 0 bases, leaving 11 bases not matched to a gene. Germline lookup yields CDR1 DFQATT and CDR2 SNEGSKA (reference sequence). CDR3 in DNA: TGCAGTGGGGTTACGTCAGGACAGGTGAACACTGAAGCTTTCTTT. It codes for CSGVTSGQVNTEAFF.

The chain is built from TRBV7-9 and TRBJ1-4; TRBD1 matches 8 bases. The CDR3 extends over 14 amino acids. Germline V gives CDR1 SEHNR, CDR2 FQNEAQ (reference sequence). The V gene end was trimmed by 3 bases and the J gene end by 6 bases; junction bases not matched to a gene: 3. CDR3 protein: CASSFGRGHEKLFF. The CDR3 coding sequence is TGTGCCAGCAGCTTCGGCAGGGGGCATGAAAAACTGTTTTTT.

This clonotype has only a few counts. V usage is TRBV14 and J usage is TRBJ1-2; D is uncertain. There are 15 residues in the CDR3. Germline V gene sequence: CDR1 SGHDN, CDR2 FVKESK. Trimming cost V 0 bases and J 4 bases, with 12 bases left between them. The CDR3 spells CASSQDVGYGYGYTF. The CDR3 nucleotides read TGTGCCAGCAGCCAAGATGTGGGGTATGGCTATGGCTACACCTTC.

This clonotype was detected ten times or more. The J gene is TRBJ1-6, the V gene TRBV11-2; TRBD1 might be the D (5 bases). This CDR3 region has 16 residues. V lost 1 base and J lost 4, with 11 bases in between. Germline CDR1 and CDR2: SGHAT and FQNNGV. The chain's CDR3 is CASSLAATAYNSPLHF. CDR3 nucleotides: TGTGCCAGCAGCTTAGCCGCGACAGCTTATAATTCACCCCTCCACTTT.

This clonotype came up many times. J is TRBJ2-1 and V is TRBV11-2, with D uncertain. V was clipped by 2 bases and J by 10 bases, with 9 bases between them. The germline gives CDR1 SGHAT, CDR2 FQNNGV. The CDR3 length is 12 residues. CDR3 sequence reads: CASSLHVDEQFF. The CDR3 DNA is TGTGCCAGCAGCTTACACGTTGACGAGCAGTTCTTC.

Comments on this clonotype: Germline and junction disagree at one end, which may indicate a read error. V is TRBV7-7 and J is TRBJ2-1; TRBD2 matches 9 bases. CDR1 and CDR2 from the germline V gene are SSHAT and FNYEAQ (reference sequence). The CDR3 spans 16 residues. The CDR3 coding sequence is TGTGCTAGCAGCTTAGAGGGCGGGGGGGCCGGGAATGAGCAGTTCTTC. It yields the protein CASSLEGGGAGNEQFF.

This clonotype was observed once. The chain joins TRBV2 to TRBJ2-1; maybe TRBD2 (6 bases). The CDR3 consists of 12 residues. Germline V gives CDR1 SNHLY, CDR2 FYNNEI. The V and J ends lost 7 bases and 9 bases respectively, with 13 bases between them. Written as DNA, the CDR3 is TGTGCCAGCAATACCGGGAGAGGTGAGCAGTTCTTC. This codes for CASNTGRGEQFF.

This clonotype was observed a handful of times. The rearrangement uses TRBV3-1 and TRBJ1-6, with 9 bases aligning to TRBD1. The CDR3 is 16 residues long. The V segment lost 4 bases and the J segment 7 bases; nucleotides outside the gene matches: 8. Germline assignment: CDR1 LGHDT and CDR2 YNNKEL (reference sequence). The CDR3 protein is CASSPPHGTGNSPLHF. CDR3 nucleotides: TGTGCCAGCAGCCCGCCCCACGGGACAGGGAATTCACCCCTCCACTTT.

This clonotype was seen repeatedly, ten times or more. The chain recombines TRBV20-1 with TRBJ2-1; D perhaps matches TRBD1 (6 bases). Germline loops: CDR1 DFQATT, CDR2 SNEGSKA (reference sequence). Trimming shortened V by 3 bases and J by 9 bases, and 18 bases separated the two germline ends. The CDR3 consists of 14 residues. This CDR3 reads CSARIQGASVEQFF. The CDR3 DNA follows: TGCAGTGCTAGGATACAGGGAGCGTCGGTTGAGCAGTTCTTC.

There are many counts of this clonotype. The rearrangement links TRBV3-1 to TRBJ2-7, with 7 bases aligning to TRBD2. Germline lookup yields CDR1 LGHDT and CDR2 YNNKEL (reference sequence). The length of the CDR3 is 14 residues. After removal of 0 bases from V and 9 bases from J, the junction contained 8 bases not matched to a gene. CDR3: CASSQESGTMGQYF. CDR3 sequence (DNA): TGTGCCAGCAGCCAAGAGTCCGGGACTATGGGGCAGTACTTC.

The chain employs TRBV9 and TRBJ2-2; 13 bases align to TRBD2. Germline V CDR1 and CDR2: SGDLS, YYNGEE. V gave up 4 bases and J gave up 2 bases; unmatched junction bases: 8. This CDR3 comprises 18 residues. In DNA, the CDR3 is TGTGCCAGCAGCCCAGGACTAGCGGGGGACTTCAACACCGGGGAGCTGTTTTTT. Protein: CASSPGLAGDFNTGELFF.

J is TRBJ2-1 and V is TRBV2; D is unresolved. Germline CDR1 and CDR2: SNHLY and FYNNEI. The germline V and J ends were trimmed by 0 bases and 7 bases, with 10 bases remaining between them. This CDR3 is 14 amino acids long. Here the CDR3 DNA reads TGTGCCAGCAGTGAAGCGGTGGAGCTGAATGAGCAGTTCTTC. Residues: CASSEAVELNEQFF.

This clonotype was picked up many times. The V gene is TRBV7-2, the J gene TRBJ2-1; D unresolved. V lost 5 bases and J 9 bases, leaving 17 bases between the germline ends. Germline-derived CDR1 and CDR2 are SGHTA and FQGNSA. The CDR3 sequence is 14 residues long. CDR3 protein: CASSQTALRGEQFF. The DNA for the CDR3 is TGTGCCAGCAGCCAGACCGCCCTGCGCGGTGAGCAGTTCTTC.

The table lists this clonotype with a few counts. This rearrangement joins TRBV28 to TRBJ2-7; D is unclear. Germline V gene data show CDR1 as MDHEN and CDR2 as SYDVKM. The CDR3 has 11 residues. The V and J ends lost 2 bases and 7 bases respectively, with 6 bases between them. The CDR3 region has the DNA TGTGCCAGCAGTTTAAAAGTGGAGCAGTACTTC. It translates to CASSLKVEQYF.

With regard to this clonotype: This clone may be a read error of a much larger clone one base away. The rearrangement uses TRBV9 and TRBJ1-4; TRBD1 matches at 7 bases. This CDR3 spans 15 amino acids. Germline V gene lookup returns CDR1 SGDLS and CDR2 YYNGEE. The CDR3 bases are TGTGCCAGCAGCGCAGAGGGGGCCGTTAATGAAAAACGGTTTTTT. Residues: CASSAEGAVNEKRFF.

This clonotype was seen ten or more times. This chain links TRBV20-1 with TRBJ2-7; either TRBD1 or TRBD2 may fit D (5 bases each). There are 14 residues in the CDR3. Germline lookup yields CDR1 DFQATT and CDR2 SNEGSKA (reference sequence). V was cut by 1 base and J by 2 bases, with 12 bases left in between. In DNA, the CDR3 is TGCAGTGCTAGAGGGGGAGACAGACCCTACGAGCAGTACTTC. This gives the protein CSARGGDRPYEQYF.

This chain joins TRBV7-2 and TRBJ1-5, with a weak D call TRBD1 (6 bases). The V gene lost 4 bases and the J gene lost 4 bases, with 14 bases spanning the gap. The CDR3 is made up of 15 amino acids. Per the germline V gene, CDR1 is SGHTA and CDR2 is FQGNSA. The CDR3 DNA reads TGTGCCAGCAGCTCCGGGACATCTCGGAATCAGCCCCAGCATTTT. This sequence encodes CASSSGTSRNQPQHF.

The CDR3 loop reads CASSYYPGTSGRGTYEQYF. CDR3 nucleotide sequence: TGCGCCAGCAGCTATTACCCCGGGACTAGCGGGAGAGGGACCTACGAGCAGTACTTC. J is TRBJ2-7 and V is TRBV5-1; 14 positions match TRBD2. The J segment lost 2 bases and the V segment lost 3 bases, leaving 13 bases of the junction unmatched. The germline V gene has CDR1 SGHRS and CDR2 YFSETQ. There are 19 residues in the CDR3.

The chain has TRBV27 and TRBJ1-2, with D perhaps matching TRBD1 (5 bases). Trimming took off 6 bases at V and 4 bases at J, with 18 bases between the two ends. The CDR3 covers 15 residues. The germline gives CDR1 MNHEY, CDR2 SMNVEV (reference sequence). Here the CDR3 reads CASSSPSTGGYGYTF. In DNA form, the CDR3 reads TGTGCCAGCAGCTCTCCGTCGACTGGGGGCTATGGCTACACCTTC.

This clonotype was picked up many times. This chain uses TRBV20-1 with TRBJ2-3, with TRBD2 matching 8 bases. Per the germline V gene, CDR1 is DFQATT and CDR2 is SNEGSKA (reference sequence). V lost 1 base to trimming and J lost 0 bases; unmatched junction nucleotides: 0. This CDR3 has 14 amino acids. DNA for the CDR3: TGCAGTGCTAGAGCTAGCGGGAGCACAGATACGCAGTATTTT. Its translation is CSARASGSTDTQYF.

This clonotype was picked up many times. The J gene is TRBJ2-7, the V gene TRBV29-1, with 7 bases aligning to TRBD1. V shed 7 bases, J shed 2 bases, and the junction held 2 bases outside the gene matches. The CDR3 has 11 amino acids. Germline lookup yields CDR1 SQVTM and CDR2 ANQGSEA. CDR3 nucleotides: TGCAGCGCGGGACAGACCTACGAGCAGTACTTC. Translation gives CSAGQTYEQYF.